Sequencing of this T cell receptor (beta chain) was carried out in a study of cytomegalovirus exposure and HLA in healthy donors. Study context: As an earlier analysis found, 150 million to 200 million T cells yielded around 110 million unique TCR beta sequences.

Study results and limitations: Most TCR sequences were seen very rarely across donors, but some public TCRs occurred in many. Being productive about 87% or about 30% of the time was typical of most TCR beta V segments in an earlier analysis.

There are 14 residues in the CDR3. Germline assignment: CDR1 GTSNPN and CDR2 SVGIG (reference sequence). Trimming stripped 0 bases from V and 2 bases from J, with 10 bases between. PCR amplification relied on 60 Vbeta primers (plus 13 Jbeta primers). Sequencing was performed with immunoSEQ multiplex PCR; in TCRdb, only in-frame clones are kept and a portion is missing. This sample yields about 120,000 clones, of which 70% to 80% are seen a single time; over 3.5% belongs to the top ten. Details on this clone: Its antigen is not known.

The chain links TRBV30 to TRBJ1-1; D gene ambiguous. The specimen was PBMCs. The receptor's source is a man in his thirties or forties in good health and CMV-seropositive. The DNA for the CDR3 is TGTGCCTGGAGTGTCCTACGGAGAAACACTGAAGCTTTCTTT. Its translation: CAWSVLRRNTEAFF.